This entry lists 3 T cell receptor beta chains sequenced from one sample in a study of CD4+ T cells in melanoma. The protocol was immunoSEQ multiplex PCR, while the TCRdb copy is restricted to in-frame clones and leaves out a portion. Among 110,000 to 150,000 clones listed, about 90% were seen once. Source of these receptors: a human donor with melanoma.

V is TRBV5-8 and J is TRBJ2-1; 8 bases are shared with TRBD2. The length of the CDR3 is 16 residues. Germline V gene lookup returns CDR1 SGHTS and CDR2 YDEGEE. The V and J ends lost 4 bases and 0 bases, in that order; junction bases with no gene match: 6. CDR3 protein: CASSRRGGPSYNEQFF. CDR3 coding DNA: TGTGCCAGCAGCCGACGGGGGGGACCCTCCTACAATGAGCAGTTCTTC.

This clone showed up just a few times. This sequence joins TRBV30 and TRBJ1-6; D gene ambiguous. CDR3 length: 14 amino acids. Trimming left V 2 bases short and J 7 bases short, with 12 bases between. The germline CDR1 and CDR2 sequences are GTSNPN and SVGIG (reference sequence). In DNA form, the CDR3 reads TGTGCCTGGAGTAAGAGCCTTTTAAATTCACCCCTCCACTTT. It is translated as CAWSKSLLNSPLHF.

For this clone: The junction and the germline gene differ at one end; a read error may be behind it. The CDR3 coding sequence is TGTGCTAGCAGCTTGGCAGGGTGGATCTACGAGCAGTACTTC. Amino acids: CASSLAGWIYEQYF. V is TRBV7-7 and J is TRBJ2-7; D is possibly TRBD1 (5 bases). CDR1 SSHAT and CDR2 FNYEAQ come from the germline V gene (reference sequence). CDR3 length: 14 amino acids.